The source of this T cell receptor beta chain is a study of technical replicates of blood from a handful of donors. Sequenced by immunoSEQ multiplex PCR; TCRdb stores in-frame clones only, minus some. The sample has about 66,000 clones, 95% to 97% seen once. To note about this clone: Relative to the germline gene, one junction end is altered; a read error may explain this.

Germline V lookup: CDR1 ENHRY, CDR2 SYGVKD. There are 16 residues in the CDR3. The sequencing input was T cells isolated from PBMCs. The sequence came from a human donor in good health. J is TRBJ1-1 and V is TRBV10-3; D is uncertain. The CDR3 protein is CAISVMGSGGNSEAFF. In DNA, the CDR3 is TGTGCCATCAGTGTAATGGGCAGCGGAGGGAACTCTGAAGCTTTCTTT.